This T cell receptor beta chain was captured in a study of blood T cell repertoires in COVID-19. Overall study context: Samples representing acute and convalescent COVID-19 were sourced from the United States, Italy and Spain. In each case, the material was cDNA or gDNA derived from T cells, B-cell-depleted T cells, or PBMCs.

The V and J ends lost 4 bases and 3 bases, in that order; junction bases with no gene match: 18. CDR3 length equals 19 residues. Per the germline V gene, CDR1 is SEHNR and CDR2 is FQNEAQ (reference sequence). In the original workflow: Nucleated cell counts were estimated from reference gene primer amplification. Sequencing used immunoSEQ multiplex PCR; TCRdb keeps in-frame clones, though not all of them. D and trimming come from the DNA, and the V and J calls and clone size come from that table. The sample holds about 300,000 clones, around 90% seen once. The J gene is TRBJ2-3, the V gene TRBV7-9, with 8 bases matching TRBD1. Sequencing input: peripheral blood. This TCR was recovered from a man younger than 30 with active or convalescent COVID-19. The CDR3 DNA reads TGTGCCAGCAGCTCACCGGGACAGGTTATGATTACAGTGACAGATACGCAGTATTTT. The encoded protein is CASSSPGQVMITVTDTQYF.